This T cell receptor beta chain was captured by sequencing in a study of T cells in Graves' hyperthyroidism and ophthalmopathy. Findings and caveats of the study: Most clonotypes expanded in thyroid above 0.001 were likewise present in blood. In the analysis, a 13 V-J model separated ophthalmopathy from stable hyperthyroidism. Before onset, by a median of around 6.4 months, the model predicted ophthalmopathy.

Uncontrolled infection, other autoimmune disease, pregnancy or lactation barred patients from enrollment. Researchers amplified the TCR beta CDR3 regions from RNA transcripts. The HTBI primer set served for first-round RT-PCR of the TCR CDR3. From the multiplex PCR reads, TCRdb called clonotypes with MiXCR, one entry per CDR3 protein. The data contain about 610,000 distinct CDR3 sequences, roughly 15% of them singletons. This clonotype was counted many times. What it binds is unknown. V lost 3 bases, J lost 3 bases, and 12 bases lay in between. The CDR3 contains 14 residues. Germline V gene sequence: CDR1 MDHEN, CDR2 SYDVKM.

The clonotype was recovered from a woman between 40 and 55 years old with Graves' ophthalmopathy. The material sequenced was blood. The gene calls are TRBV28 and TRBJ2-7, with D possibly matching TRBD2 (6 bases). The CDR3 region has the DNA TGTGCCAGCAGTTTCGATCCAGCGGGCTACGAGCAGTACTTC. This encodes CASSFDPAGYEQYF. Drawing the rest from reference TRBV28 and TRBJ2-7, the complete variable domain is DVKVTQSSRYLVKRTGEKVFLECVQDMDHENMFWYRQDPGLGLRLIYFSYDVKMKEKGDIPEGYSVSREKKERFSLILESASTNQTSMYLCASSFDPAGYEQYFGPGTRLTVT.